This TCR beta chain was obtained from a study of hypomethylating agent response in myelodysplastic syndrome. With regard to this clone: Its target is not known.

Germline values: CDR1 MNHNS, CDR2 SASEGT. V was pared by 4 bases and J by 11 bases, with 15 bases between. The CDR3 is 13 residues long. Repertoires were generated with immunoSEQ multiplex PCR, while TCRdb's copy carries only in-frame clones and drops some. The sample lists approximately 4,400 clones; roughly 85% were seen once. Study findings and constraints: Only about a dozen patients were analyzed in this small cohort. No significant post-treatment change in richness, rarefaction diversity or clonality, across all patients or response groups.

The clonotype was recovered from a human donor with myelodysplastic syndrome. The specimen comprised bone marrow, sampled before or after starting hypomethylating agent treatment for myelodysplastic syndrome (not recorded which). The genes are TRBV6-1 and TRBJ2-4, with a possible D match to TRBD1 (5 bases). CDR3 sequence reads: CASSGQLERLQYF. The CDR3 coding sequence is TGTGCCAGCAGTGGACAGCTGGAGCGTCTTCAGTACTTC.